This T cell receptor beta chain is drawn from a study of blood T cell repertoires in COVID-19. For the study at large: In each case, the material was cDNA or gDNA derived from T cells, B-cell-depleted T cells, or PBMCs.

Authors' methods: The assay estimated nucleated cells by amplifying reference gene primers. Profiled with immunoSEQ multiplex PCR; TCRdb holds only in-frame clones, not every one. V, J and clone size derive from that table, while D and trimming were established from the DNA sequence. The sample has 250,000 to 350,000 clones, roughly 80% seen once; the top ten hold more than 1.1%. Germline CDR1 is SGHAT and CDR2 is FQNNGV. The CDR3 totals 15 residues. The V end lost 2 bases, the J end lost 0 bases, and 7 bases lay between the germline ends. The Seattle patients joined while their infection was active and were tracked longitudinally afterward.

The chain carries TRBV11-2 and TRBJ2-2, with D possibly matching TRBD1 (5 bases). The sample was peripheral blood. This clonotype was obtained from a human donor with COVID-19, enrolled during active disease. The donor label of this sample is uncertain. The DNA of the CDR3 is TGTGCCAGCAGCTTACTCAGGGCGAACACCGGGGAGCTGTTTTTT. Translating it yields CASSLLRANTGELFF. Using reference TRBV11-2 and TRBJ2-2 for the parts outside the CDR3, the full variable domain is EAGVAQSPRYKIIEKRQSVAFWCNPISGHATLYWYQQILGQGPKLLIQFQNNGVVDDSQLPKDRFSAERLKGVDSTLKIQPAKLEDSAVYLCASSLLRANTGELFFGEGSRLTVL.